Following are 26 T cell receptor beta chains from one sample sequenced in a study of blood T cell repertoires in COVID-19. Measured with immunoSEQ multiplex PCR; TCRdb has only the in-frame clones, and not every one. Among 120,000 or so clones, over 80% were seen once, and the ten largest hold about 11%. The sample consisted of peripheral blood. These receptors were taken from a man aged 60-69 years with acute or convalescent COVID-19.

The rearrangement joins TRBV30 to TRBJ1-5; D remains ambiguous. With 2 bases removed from V and 4 bases from J, the gap between germline ends came to 9 bases. Germline V lookup: CDR1 GTSNPN, CDR2 SVGIG (reference sequence). CDR3 length equals 13 residues. CDR3 DNA sequence: TGTGCCTGGAGTTTCCGGTTTAATCAGCCCCAGCATTTT. This sequence encodes CAWSFRFNQPQHF. The full variable domain, completed using reference TRBV30 and TRBJ1-5, is SQTIHQWPATLVQPVGSPLSLECTVEGTSNPNLYWYRQAAGRGLQLLFYSVGIGQISSEVPQNLSASRPQDRQFILSSKKLLLSDSGFYLCAWSFRFNQPQHFGDGTRLSIL.

The chain recombines TRBV28 with TRBJ1-6; 8 nucleotides align to TRBD1. V lost 7 bases, J lost 8 bases, and 4 bases stayed unmatched. Germline CDR1 MDHEN, CDR2 SYDVKM. The CDR3 has 13 amino acids. The CDR3 sequence: CASTDRVDSPLHF. For the CDR3, the DNA is TGTGCCAGCACGGACAGGGTTGATTCACCCCTCCACTTT.

The chain couples TRBV19 to TRBJ1-1, with TRBD1 matching over 8 bases. Germline values: CDR1 LNHDA, CDR2 SQIVND (reference sequence). This CDR3 is 14 amino acids long. V lost 5 bases and J lost 1; bases outside the gene matches: 3. CDR3 nucleotides: TGTGCCAGTAGTCCCGGGACAGGGAACACTGAAGCTTTCTTT. Amino acid sequence: CASSPGTGNTEAFF.

Only one count was recorded for this clone. The CDR3 DNA sequence: TGCGCCAGCAGCCAAGGTCGGCCTAGCGGGATCGCGAACACCGGGGAGCTGTTTTTT. Translating gives CASSQGRPSGIANTGELFF. The genes are TRBV4-1 and TRBJ2-2, with 9 bases fitting TRBD2. The CDR3 length is 19 residues. Trimming cost V 1 base and J 0 bases; bases outside gene matches: 9. In germline, CDR1 is MGHRA, CDR2 YSYEKL.

The chain couples TRBV24-1 to TRBJ2-2, with 10 bases lining up with TRBD2. This CDR3 is built from 17 residues. Germline loops: CDR1 KGHDR, CDR2 SFDVKD. V was pared by 3 bases and J by 2 bases, with 5 bases of the junction left unmatched. Here the CDR3 DNA reads TGTGCCACCAGTGATGGCGGACTAGCGGTCAACACCGGGGAGCTGTTTTTT. Amino acid sequence: CATSDGGLAVNTGELFF.

The chain joins TRBV3-1 (or the pseudogene TRBV3-2) to TRBJ1-6; tentative D call: TRBD1 (5 bases). Trimming cost V 2 bases and J 9 bases, with 11 bases left between them. The CDR3 length is 14 residues. Germline CDR1 reads LGHDT; CDR2 reads YNNKEL (reference sequence). The CDR3 nucleotides read TGTGCCAGCAGCCAACCAGGGTTAGGTTCACCCCTCCACTTT. As protein: CASSQPGLGSPLHF.

The V and J genes are TRBV2 and TRBJ1-1; D unclear. The CDR3 is 13 residues long. Trimming pared 1 base from V and 0 bases from J, leaving 3 bases between. The germline CDR1 and CDR2 sequences are SNHLY and FYNNEI. Here the CDR3 DNA reads TGTGCCAGCAGTGAAGACATGAACACTGAAGCTTTCTTT. As protein: CASSEDMNTEAFF.

This chain uses TRBV5-6 with TRBJ1-2; the match to TRBD1 covers 7 bases. Germline CDR1 and CDR2: SGHDT and YYEEEE. CDR3 size: 13 residues. Germline trimming cut 4 bases from V and 5 bases from J; bases unmatched to any gene: 5. As DNA, the CDR3 is TGTGCCAGCAGCCAGGACAGGATATATGGCTACACCTTC. Residues: CASSQDRIYGYTF.

V and J are TRBV10-3 and TRBJ2-7; tentative D call: TRBD2 (6 bases). Germline assignment: CDR1 ENHRY and CDR2 SYGVKD. CDR3 length: 16 residues. V lost 9 bases and J 0 bases, leaving 21 bases between the germline ends. The CDR3 coding sequence is TGTGCCATAAACGGGGGAACCGGCAAGAGCTCCTACGAGCAGTACTTC. The encoded protein is CAINGGTGKSSYEQYF.

The V gene is TRBV2, the J gene TRBJ2-1; TRBD2 might be the D (6 bases). This CDR3 region has 14 residues. Trimming removed 10 bases from V and 4 bases from J, with 17 bases in between. Germline loops: CDR1 SNHLY, CDR2 FYNNEI. The CDR3 DNA is TGTGCCACCCCAATCCGAGGGAGGTACAATGAGCAGTTCTTC. Amino acids: CATPIRGRYNEQFF.

The gene calls are TRBV16 and TRBJ2-5; D remains ambiguous. CDR3 length: 13 amino acids. The V and J ends lost 4 bases and 5 bases respectively, with 11 bases between them. In germline, CDR1 is KGHSY, CDR2 FQNENV. This CDR3 is CASSPPVGETQYF. The DNA of the CDR3 is TGTGCCAGCAGCCCTCCCGTCGGGGAGACCCAGTACTTC. The full variable domain, rest sourced from reference TRBV16 and TRBJ2-5, is GEEVAQTPKHLVRGEGQKAKLYCAPIKGHSYVFWYQQVLKNEFKFLISFQNENVFDETGMPKERFSAKCLPNSPCSLEIQATKLEDSAVYFCASSPPVGETQYFGPGTRLLVL.

The chain joins TRBV7-6 to TRBJ1-1; TRBD1 is a possible D gene (6 bases). Germline CDR1 is SGHVS and CDR2 is FNYEAQ. The CDR3 spans 14 residues. V was clipped by 3 bases and J by 3 bases, with 11 bases between them. The chain's CDR3 is CASSFRGADTEAFF. As DNA, the CDR3 is TGTGCCAGCAGCTTTCGGGGGGCTGACACTGAAGCTTTCTTT.

As DNA, the CDR3 is TGTGCCAGCAGTTCACCGGGACAGGTCTGGGACGAGCAGTACTTC. Its translation is CASSSPGQVWDEQYF. The chain joins TRBV28 to TRBJ2-7; 8 bases fit TRBD1. With V trimmed by 4 bases and J by 5 bases, 10 bases remained unmatched. CDR3 length: 15 amino acids. CDR1 MDHEN and CDR2 SYDVKM come from the germline V gene.

The chain has TRBV5-6 and TRBJ1-2, with TRBD1 as a possible D gene (5 bases). Germline CDR1 SGHDT, CDR2 YYEEEE. The V end was cut by 6 bases, the J end by 0 bases, with 12 bases between. This CDR3 is built from 14 residues. The DNA of the CDR3 is TGTGCCAGCACTTGGGGCGGATCTAACTATGGCTACACCTTC. Translating gives CASTWGGSNYGYTF.

The rearrangement uses TRBV24-1 and TRBJ1-2; the D is unclear. V shed 6 bases and J shed 4 bases, with 14 bases lying between them. Germline lookup yields CDR1 KGHDR and CDR2 SFDVKD. This CDR3 has 14 amino acids. CDR3 sequence (DNA): TGTGCCACCAGTTCTACACAGACCCTCTATGGCTACACCTTC. It is translated as CATSSTQTLYGYTF.

The chain has TRBV28 and TRBJ1-1; no firm D call. The V end was cut by 3 bases, the J end by 11 bases, with 7 bases between. This CDR3 spans 10 amino acids. Looked up from germline, CDR1 is MDHEN and CDR2 is SYDVKM. The CDR3 DNA reads TGTGCCAGCAGTTTGCGGTGGGCTTTCTTT. Translating it yields CASSLRWAFF.

The sample holds a few counts of this clone. The V and J genes are TRBV6-6 and TRBJ2-7, with D uncertain. Per the germline V gene, CDR1 is MNHNY and CDR2 is SVGAGI (reference sequence). The CDR3 loop spans 11 amino acids. V was clipped by 6 bases and J by 1 base, with 4 bases between them. CDR3 nucleotide sequence: TGTGCCAGCAGCCCTTCCTACGAGCAGTACTTC. Protein: CASSPSYEQYF.

The chain is built from TRBV5-1 and TRBJ1-1, with D maybe TRBD1 (6 bases). The ends were cut back, 4 bases at V and 6 bases at J, with 13 bases in the middle. Germline values: CDR1 SGHRS, CDR2 YFSETQ. The CDR3 sequence is 13 residues long. DNA for the CDR3: TGCGCCAGCAGCCTCGACAGGATGTCTGAAGCTTTCTTT. This codes for CASSLDRMSEAFF.

The chain joins TRBV7-2 to TRBJ1-5; possibly TRBD1 for D (5 bases). The length of the CDR3 is 17 residues. V was clipped by 5 bases and J by 1 base, with 18 bases between them. From germline, CDR1 is SGHTA and CDR2 FQGNSA. The CDR3 here is CASSVRAGPWSNQPQHF. In nucleotides, the CDR3 is TGTGCCAGCAGCGTACGAGCAGGGCCCTGGAGCAATCAGCCCCAGCATTTT. Combining the CDR3 with reference TRBV7-2 and TRBJ1-5 gives the whole variable domain GAGVSQSPSNKVTEKGKDVELRCDPISGHTALYWYRQSLGQGLEFLIYFQGNSAPDKSGLPSDRFSAERTGGSVSTLTIQRTQQEDSAVYLCASSVRAGPWSNQPQHFGDGTRLSIL.

The J gene is TRBJ1-6, the V gene TRBV3-1 (or the pseudogene TRBV3-2), with 7 bases fitting TRBD1. From germline, CDR1 is LGHDT and CDR2 YNNKEL (reference sequence). The CDR3 loop spans 13 amino acids. The J segment lost 3 bases and the V segment lost 8 bases, leaving 1 base of the junction unmatched. CDR3 nucleotides: TGTGCCAGCCGGGACAGCTATAATTCACCCCTCCACTTT. This encodes CASRDSYNSPLHF.

This clone was observed a handful of times. Other nucleotide sequences from this sample produce the same CDR3. The rearrangement links TRBV29-1 to TRBJ2-5; D might be TRBD2 (5 bases). The CDR3 loop spans 12 amino acids. Deletions cut 4 bases from V and 6 bases from J, with 12 bases between. Germline V lookup: CDR1 SQVTM, CDR2 ANQGSEA. This CDR3 is CSVGGSGKTQYF. The CDR3 DNA sequence: TGCAGCGTTGGTGGGAGCGGTAAGACCCAGTACTTC.

The chain joins TRBV5-5 to TRBJ2-1, with 7 positions matching TRBD2. The CDR3 contains 14 residues. J was trimmed by 6 bases and V by 3 bases; bases with no gene match: 6. Germline CDR1 reads SGHKS; CDR2 reads YYEKEE (reference sequence). The DNA of the CDR3 is TGTGCCAGCAGCTGGGGACTATCTCCCAATGAGCAGTTCTTC. Translating it yields CASSWGLSPNEQFF.

This clone came up once. The chain carries TRBV20-1 and TRBJ2-1; 9 bases are a match to TRBD2. After removal of 3 bases from V and 6 bases from J, the junction contained 6 bases not matched to a gene. The CDR3 length is 14 residues. CDR1 and CDR2 from the germline V gene are DFQATT and SNEGSKA (reference sequence). CDR3 region: CSASIAGVGNEQFF. The CDR3 DNA follows: TGCAGTGCTAGTATAGCGGGAGTCGGCAATGAGCAGTTCTTC.

This clone was observed a few times. The rearrangement links TRBV7-9 to TRBJ1-6; D is unclear. The V gene lost 0 bases and the J gene lost 7 bases, with 7 bases spanning the gap. Germline-derived CDR1 and CDR2 are SEHNR and FQNEAQ (reference sequence). The CDR3 is 14 amino acids. CDR3 region: CASSLAAGNSPLHF. The CDR3 DNA reads TGTGCCAGCAGCTTAGCGGCGGGAAATTCACCCCTCCACTTT.

The chain combines TRBV5-1 with TRBJ2-3; no clear D. CDR1 is SGHRS, CDR2 YFSETQ, per germline. This CDR3 region has 13 residues. V was clipped by 5 bases and J by 2 bases, with 9 bases between them. CDR3: CASRTEVTDTQYF. For the CDR3, the DNA is TGCGCCAGCAGGACTGAGGTCACAGATACGCAGTATTTT.

The chain uses TRBV19 and TRBJ2-1, with D perhaps TRBD1 (6 bases). Germline V CDR1 and CDR2: LNHDA, SQIVND (reference sequence). The V gene lost 1 base and the J gene lost 8 bases, with 12 bases spanning the gap. The CDR3 spans 14 residues. Here the CDR3 reads CASSIGGQLYEQFF. As DNA, the CDR3 is TGTGCCAGTAGTATAGGGGGACAATTGTATGAGCAGTTCTTC. The variable domain in full, with the rest retrieved from reference TRBV19 and TRBJ2-1, is DGGITQSPKYLFRKEGQNVTLSCEQNLNHDAMYWYRQDPGQGLRLIYYSQIVNDFQKGDIAEGYSVSREKKESFPLTVTSAQKNPTAFYLCASSIGGQLYEQFFGPGTRLTVL.